The sequence of this T cell receptor (beta chain) was determined in a study of T cells in Graves' hyperthyroidism and ophthalmopathy. Study-level findings and limits: Researchers found most expanded thyroid clonotypes above 0.001 in blood as well. A model built on 13 V-J features separated ophthalmopathy from stable hyperthyroidism.

The count of this clonotype is one. What it recognizes is unknown. The TCR beta CDR3 regions underwent amplification using RNA transcripts as the source. Using the HTBI primer set, a first-round RT-PCR was run on the TCR CDR3. TCRdb reprocessed the multiplex PCR reads with MiXCR, giving one entry per CDR3 protein. In the table there are about 500,000 distinct CDR3 sequences, 17% of which are singletons. Clinicians diagnosed patients from clinical symptoms, serum thyroxine and TRAb, thyroid ultrasound and orbital computed tomography. Sequenced: blood. The source of this sequence is a woman aged 18 to 35 with Graves' ophthalmopathy.

The CDR3 DNA is TGTGCCAGTACCCCCCCGGGCAGACAAGAGACCCAGTACTTC. It codes for CASTPPGRQETQYF. This chain joins TRBV5-5 and TRBJ2-5; the D is unclear. The germline CDR1 and CDR2 sequences are SGHKS and YYEKEE (reference sequence). The CDR3 length is 14 residues. V was clipped by 8 bases and J by 2 bases, with 16 bases between them.